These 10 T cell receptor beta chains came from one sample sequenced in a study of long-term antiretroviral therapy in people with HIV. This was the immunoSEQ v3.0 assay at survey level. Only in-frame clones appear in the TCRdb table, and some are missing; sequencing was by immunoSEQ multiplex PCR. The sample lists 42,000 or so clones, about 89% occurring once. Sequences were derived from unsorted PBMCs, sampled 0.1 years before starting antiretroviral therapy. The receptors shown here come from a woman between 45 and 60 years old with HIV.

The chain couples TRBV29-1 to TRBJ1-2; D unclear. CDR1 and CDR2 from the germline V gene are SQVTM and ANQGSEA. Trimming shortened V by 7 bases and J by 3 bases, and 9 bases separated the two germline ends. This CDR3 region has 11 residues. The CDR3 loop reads CSADPDYGYTF. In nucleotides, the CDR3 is TGCAGCGCTGACCCCGACTATGGCTACACCTTC. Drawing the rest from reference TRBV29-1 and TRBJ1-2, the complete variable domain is SAVISQKPSRDICQRGTSLTIQCQVDSQVTMMFWYRQQPGQSLTLIATANQGSEATYESGFVIDKFPISRPNLTFSTLTVSNMSPEDSSIYLCSADPDYGYTFGSGTRLTVV.

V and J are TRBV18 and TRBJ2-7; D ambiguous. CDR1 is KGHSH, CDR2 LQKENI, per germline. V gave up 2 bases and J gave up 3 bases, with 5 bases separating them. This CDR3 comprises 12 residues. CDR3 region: CASSPVSYEQYF. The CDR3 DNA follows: TGTGCCAGCTCACCAGTCAGCTACGAGCAGTACTTC.

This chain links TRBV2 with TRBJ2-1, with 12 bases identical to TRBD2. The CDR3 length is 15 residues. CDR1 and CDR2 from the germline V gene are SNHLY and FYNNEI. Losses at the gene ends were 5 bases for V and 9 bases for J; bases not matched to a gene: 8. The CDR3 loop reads CASSIRLAGDSEQFF. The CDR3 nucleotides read TGTGCCAGCAGTATAAGACTAGCGGGGGATAGTGAGCAGTTCTTC.

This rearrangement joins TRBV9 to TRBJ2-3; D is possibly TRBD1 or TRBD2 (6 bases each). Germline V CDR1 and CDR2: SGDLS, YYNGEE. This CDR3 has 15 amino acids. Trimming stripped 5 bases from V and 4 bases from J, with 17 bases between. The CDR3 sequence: CASRGGGPEPDTQYF. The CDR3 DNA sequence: TGTGCCAGCAGAGGTGGGGGGCCTGAGCCAGATACGCAGTATTTT.

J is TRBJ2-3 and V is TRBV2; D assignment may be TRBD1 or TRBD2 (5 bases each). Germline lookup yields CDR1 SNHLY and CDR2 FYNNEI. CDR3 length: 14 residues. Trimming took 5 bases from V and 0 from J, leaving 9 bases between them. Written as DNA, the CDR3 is TGTGCCAGCAGTCCGGGACCGAGCACAGATACGCAGTATTTT. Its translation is CASSPGPSTDTQYF.

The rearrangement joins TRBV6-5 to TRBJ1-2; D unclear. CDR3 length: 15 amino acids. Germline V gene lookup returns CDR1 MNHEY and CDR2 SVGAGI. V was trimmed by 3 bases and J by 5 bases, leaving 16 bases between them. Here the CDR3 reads CASSYYQDSPYGYTF. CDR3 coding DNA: TGTGCCAGCAGTTATTATCAAGATTCACCTTATGGCTACACCTTC.

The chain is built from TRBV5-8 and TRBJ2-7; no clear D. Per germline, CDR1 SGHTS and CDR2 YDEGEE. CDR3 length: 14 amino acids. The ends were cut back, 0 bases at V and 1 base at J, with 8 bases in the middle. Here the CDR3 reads CASSLAWGSYEQYF. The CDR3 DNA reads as TGTGCCAGCAGCTTGGCCTGGGGATCCTACGAGCAGTACTTC. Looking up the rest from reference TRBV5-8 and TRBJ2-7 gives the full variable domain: EAGVTQSPTHLIKTRGQQATLRCSPISGHTSVYWYQQALGLGLQFLLWYDEGEERNRGNFPPRFSGRQFPNYSSELNVNALELEDSALYLCASSLAWGSYEQYFGPGTRLTVT.

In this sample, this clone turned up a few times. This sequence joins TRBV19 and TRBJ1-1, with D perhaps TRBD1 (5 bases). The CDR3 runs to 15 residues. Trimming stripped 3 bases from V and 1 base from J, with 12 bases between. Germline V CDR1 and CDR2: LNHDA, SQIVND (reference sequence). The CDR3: CASSISDTWNTEAFF. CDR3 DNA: TGTGCCAGTAGTATTTCGGACACCTGGAACACTGAAGCTTTCTTT.

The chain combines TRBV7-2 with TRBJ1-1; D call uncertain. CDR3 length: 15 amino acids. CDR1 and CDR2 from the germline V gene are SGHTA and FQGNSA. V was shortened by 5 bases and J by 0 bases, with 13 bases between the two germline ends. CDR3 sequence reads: CASSLYRTVNTEAFF. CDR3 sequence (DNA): TGTGCCAGCAGCCTTTACCGGACGGTGAACACTGAAGCTTTCTTT.

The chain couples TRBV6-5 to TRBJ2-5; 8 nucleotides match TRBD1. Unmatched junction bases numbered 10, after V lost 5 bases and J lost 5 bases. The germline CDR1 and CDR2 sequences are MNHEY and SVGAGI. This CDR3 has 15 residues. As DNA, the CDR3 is TGTGCCAGCAGTCCCGGACAGGGTAAGTTGGAGACCCAGTACTTC. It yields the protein CASSPGQGKLETQYF.